The 29 T cell receptor beta chains below all came from one sample that was sequenced in a study of T cells in Graves' hyperthyroidism and ophthalmopathy (dated by TCRdb to about 2019). Libraries were prepared through multiplex PCR. Sequencing took place on an Illumina HiSeq 2000. TCR beta CDR3 regions were amplified from RNA transcripts. A first-round RT-PCR of the TCR CDR3 used the HTBI primer set with the Qiagen OneStep RT-PCR kit. TCRdb trimmed public reads at Q25 via fastp, called clones via MiXCR and kept in-frame beta chains. Records with the same CDR3 protein are collapsed into one entry carrying the most frequent genes and DNA. Counted in this sample were nearly 600,000 distinct CDR3 sequences; 13% to 15% of them appeared once. The top ten hold over 6% of the sample. Source material: blood. All receptors come from a woman aged 18-29 years with Graves' ophthalmopathy.

Many counts were recorded for this clonotype. The chain couples TRBV2 to TRBJ1-2; 7 bases line up with TRBD1. The J segment lost 1 base and the V segment lost 0 bases, leaving 14 bases of the junction unmatched. The length of the CDR3 is 19 residues. The germline V gene encodes CDR1 SNHLY and CDR2 FYNNEI. The CDR3 DNA reads as TGTGCCAGCAGTGAAGCGCACCTTTTTACGGGACAGCTTAACTATGGCTACACCTTC. It codes for CASSEAHLFTGQLNYGYTF. Full variable domain (outside the CDR3, taken from reference TRBV2 and TRBJ1-2): EPEVTQTPSHQVTQMGQEVILRCVPISNHLYFYWYRQILGQKVEFLVSFYNNEISEKSEIFDDQFSVERPDGSNFTLKIRSTKLEDSAMYFCASSEAHLFTGQLNYGYTFGSGTRLTVV.

The sample holds one count of this clonotype. A much bigger clone sits one base away, suggesting this may be a read error. The gene calls are TRBV29-1 and TRBJ2-3; D possibly corresponds to TRBD2 (5 bases). Trimming took off 6 bases at V and 0 bases at J, with 13 bases between the two ends. The CDR3 is 14 residues long. Germline CDR1 is SQVTM and CDR2 is ANQGSEA. CDR3 protein: CSVEAVDSTDTQYF. The DNA for the CDR3 is TGCAGCGTGGAGGCGGTGGATAGCACAGATACGCAGTATTTT.

This clonotype has a count of ten or more. The V and J genes are TRBV5-1 and TRBJ1-1; D remains unclear. CDR1 and CDR2 (germline): SGHRS, YFSETQ. V gave up 0 bases and J gave up 0 bases, with 12 bases separating them. The CDR3 loop spans 16 amino acids. The CDR3 is CASSLARGKMNTEAFF. The DNA of the CDR3 is TGCGCCAGCAGCTTGGCCCGGGGAAAAATGAACACTGAAGCTTTCTTT.

This clonotype was picked up many times. This rearrangement joins TRBV14 to TRBJ2-3; D gene ambiguous. The V gene lost 2 bases and the J gene lost 2 bases, with 5 bases spanning the gap. Germline V gene sequence: CDR1 SGHDN, CDR2 FVKESK. The CDR3 consists of 13 residues. CDR3 sequence: CASSQLFTDTQYF. In DNA form, the CDR3 reads TGTGCCAGCAGCCAACTATTCACAGATACGCAGTATTTT.

Points on this clonotype: Sequence at one end of the junction differs from germline and may be a read error. The gene calls are TRBV25-1 and TRBJ2-1; D is unresolved. Germline CDR1 is MGHDK and CDR2 is SYGVNS. The CDR3 contains 8 residues. CDR3 sequence: CASGEQFF. CDR3 bases: TGTGCCAGCGGTGAGCAGTTCTTC.

This clonotype was seen at least ten times. V usage is TRBV28 and J usage is TRBJ1-2, with D perhaps matching TRBD1 (6 bases). The V gene lost 5 bases and the J gene lost 8 bases, with 24 bases spanning the gap. CDR3 length: 16 amino acids. CDR1 is MDHEN, CDR2 SYDVKM, per germline. The CDR3 DNA reads TGTGCCAGCAGTCATAGACATTCGGGACATATGTTCGGCTACACCTTC. It translates to CASSHRHSGHMFGYTF.

This clonotype was seen ten or more times. The CDR3 reads CASSFRGGEPLGTGELFF. The CDR3 DNA reads TGTGCCAGCAGTTTTAGGGGGGGAGAACCGTTGGGGACCGGGGAGCTGTTTTTT. This chain uses TRBV28 with TRBJ2-2; the D gene is possibly TRBD2 (7 bases). V lost 3 bases, J lost 5 bases, and 22 bases lay in between. The germline gives CDR1 MDHEN, CDR2 SYDVKM. The CDR3 is 18 residues long.

This clonotype came up many times. The V call is TRBV28, the J call TRBJ2-6, with 7 bases identical to TRBD1. Germline V CDR1 and CDR2: MDHEN, SYDVKM. The length of the CDR3 is 19 residues. Trimming cost V 5 bases and J 0 bases; bases outside gene matches: 13. CDR3 coding DNA: TGTGCCAGCAGTCGCGTTTTAGGGGACAGTCGCTCTGGGGCCAACGTCCTGACTTTC. This encodes CASSRVLGDSRSGANVLTF.

In its sample, this clonotype was seen a few times. The DNA of the CDR3 is TGTGCCAGCACTCCTAAGGGACACAACTACGAGCAGTACTTC. Translated: CASTPKGHNYEQYF. V is TRBV18 and J is TRBJ2-7; D is possibly TRBD1 (6 bases). Germline V gene sequence: CDR1 KGHSH, CDR2 LQKENI. This CDR3 is 14 amino acids long. V was shortened by 8 bases and J by 3 bases, with 17 bases between the two germline ends.

This clonotype was seen ten or more times. The chain employs TRBV12-3 or TRBV12-4 and TRBJ2-3; perhaps D is TRBD1 or TRBD2 (6 bases each). V was trimmed by 2 bases and J by 3 bases, leaving 12 bases between them. The length of the CDR3 is 15 residues. CDR3 sequence: CASSLRGQGTDTQYF. The CDR3 DNA is TGTGCCAGCAGTTTACGGGGGCAGGGAACAGATACGCAGTATTTT.

The chain recombines TRBV11-2 with TRBJ2-3; no reliable D call. The CDR3 runs 14 residues. Germline assignment: CDR1 SGHAT and CDR2 FQNNGV. V shed 0 bases and J shed 4 bases, with 8 bases lying between them. The CDR3 loop is CASSLDLSPDTQYF. Here the CDR3 DNA reads TGTGCCAGCAGCTTAGATCTCTCGCCAGATACGCAGTATTTT.

This clonotype was seen only a few times. The chain links TRBV11-2 to TRBJ2-1; 10 bases are a match to TRBD2. From germline, CDR1 is SGHAT and CDR2 FQNNGV. Unmatched junction bases numbered 9, after V lost 1 base and J lost 9 bases. The CDR3 covers 16 residues. The CDR3 DNA reads as TGTGCCAGCAGCTTAGCCCCTAGCGGGAGATTGATTGAGCAGTTCTTC. Its protein is CASSLAPSGRLIEQFF.

This chain joins TRBV28 and TRBJ2-7, with TRBD1 matching 12 bases. V shed 4 bases and J 3 bases; nucleotides not matched to a gene: 7. This CDR3 has 16 amino acids. CDR1 is MDHEN, CDR2 SYDVKM, per germline. CDR3 in amino acids: CASSSTGTGGFYEQYF. CDR3 bases: TGTGCCAGCAGTTCTACCGGGACAGGGGGCTTCTACGAGCAGTACTTC.

The V gene is TRBV10-3, the J gene TRBJ2-3; D uncertain. Germline lookup yields CDR1 ENHRY and CDR2 SYGVKD. Trimming cost V 11 bases and J 0 bases, with 18 bases left between them. The CDR3 consists of 15 residues. DNA of the CDR3: TGTGCCGTTTCACCGGGCGCCAGAAGCACAGATACGCAGTATTTT. This codes for CAVSPGARSTDTQYF.

There are many counts of this clonotype. The chain is built from TRBV27 and TRBJ2-4; 12 bases match TRBD2. The CDR3 has 16 amino acids. V lost 7 bases, J lost 8 bases, and 12 bases stayed unmatched. CDR1 and CDR2 from the germline V gene are MNHEY and SMNVEV (reference sequence). CDR3 coding DNA: TGTGCCAGCAAAGGACTAGCGGGATCGGGGCAACACATTCAGTACTTC. Translating it yields CASKGLAGSGQHIQYF.

This clonotype was seen at least ten times. The chain carries TRBV14 and TRBJ2-7; possibly TRBD1 for D (6 bases). Trimming took 0 bases from V and 1 from J, leaving 10 bases between them. Germline V lookup: CDR1 SGHDN, CDR2 FVKESK. The length of the CDR3 is 15 residues. CDR3 in DNA: TGTGCCAGCAGCCAAGATTGGACAGCTTCCTACGAGCAGTACTTC. This sequence encodes CASSQDWTASYEQYF.

Concerning this clonotype: At one end the junction does not follow the germline gene, possibly because of a read error. The chain is built from TRBV12-3 or TRBV12-4 and TRBJ2-5; 8 bases are a match to TRBD2. This CDR3 has 16 residues. CDR3 DNA: TGTGCCAGCAGTTCATACCGGGAGGGCCGCCGGGAGACCCAGTGCTTC. Encoded protein: CASSSYREGRRETQCF.

This clonotype was found many times. V gene TRBV27 combines with J gene TRBJ2-1; possible D gene TRBD2, 6 bases. V lost 6 bases, J lost 3 bases, and 18 bases lay in between. The germline gives CDR1 MNHEY, CDR2 SMNVEV (reference sequence). The CDR3 runs 16 residues. CDR3: CASSSLTSRVYNEQFF. The CDR3 nucleotides are TGTGCCAGCAGCTCCTTAACTAGCAGGGTCTACAATGAGCAGTTCTTC.

The chain's CDR3 is CASSLGGVGAGANVLTF. Here the CDR3 DNA reads TGTGCCAGCAGTTTAGGGGGGGTAGGGGCTGGGGCCAACGTCCTGACTTTC. The chain couples TRBV12-3 or TRBV12-4 to TRBJ2-6; the D gene is possibly TRBD2 (6 bases). Trimming pared 1 base from V and 2 bases from J, leaving 12 bases between. The CDR3 has 17 residues.

Regarding this clonotype: This may be a read error: a much more frequent sequence differs by one nucleotide. The CDR3 ends on some other residue instead of the conserved phenylalanine or tryptophan, so this is likely a read error. The V gene is TRBV12-3 or TRBV12-4, the J gene TRBJ2-7; D is unclear. The CDR3 has 14 residues. Trimming removed 6 bases at V and 4 bases at J, with 16 bases between. The CDR3 reads CASRHPAKGYEQYL. In DNA form, the CDR3 reads TGTGCCAGCAGGCACCCAGCGAAAGGTTACGAGCAGTACCTC.

This clonotype was counted at least ten times. V is TRBV5-1 and J is TRBJ2-6; D is unresolved. The germline CDR1 and CDR2 sequences are SGHRS and YFSETQ. CDR3 length: 17 residues. Trimming took off 2 bases at V and 2 bases at J, with 14 bases between the two ends. DNA for the CDR3: TGCGCCAGCAGCTTAGACGAGTCTATCGCTGGGGCCAACGTCCTGACTTTC. Residues: CASSLDESIAGANVLTF.

The sample holds many counts of this clonotype. The V call is TRBV12-3 or TRBV12-4, the J call TRBJ2-1, with a possible D match to TRBD1 (7 bases). The CDR3 is made up of 14 amino acids. Trimming shortened V by 3 bases and J by 9 bases, and 15 bases separated the two germline ends. This CDR3 reads CASSLEQGGVEQFF. DNA of the CDR3: TGTGCCAGCAGTTTGGAGCAGGGGGGTGTTGAGCAGTTCTTC.

This clonotype was picked up a small number of times. This chain connects TRBV7-9 to TRBJ2-3; TRBD2 matches 13 bases. Germline V CDR1 and CDR2: SEHNR, FQNEAQ (reference sequence). This CDR3 region has 15 residues. V dropped 8 bases and J dropped 2; count of bases not matched to a gene: 4. The CDR3 is CASRLAGGVTDTQYF. Here the CDR3 DNA reads TGTGCCAGCCGACTAGCGGGAGGCGTCACAGATACGCAGTATTTT.

This clonotype has at least ten counts. CDR3 nucleotide sequence: TGTGCCAGCAGCCAAGGACAGGGGGCTTTTGGTCAGCCCCAGCATTTT. Protein sequence: CASSQGQGAFGQPQHF. The rearrangement joins TRBV7-9 to TRBJ1-5, with 11 bases matching TRBD1. V lost 5 bases, J lost 6 bases, and 9 bases stayed unmatched. The CDR3 sequence is 16 residues long. The germline V gene has CDR1 SEHNR and CDR2 FQNEAQ (reference sequence).

As concerns this clonotype: A much larger clonotype is one base distant, so this may be a read error. J is TRBJ2-7 and V is TRBV30; TRBD1 or TRBD2 may be the D gene (6 bases each). V lost 4 bases and J 9 bases, leaving 19 bases between the germline ends. CDR1 is GTSNPN, CDR2 SVGIG, per germline (reference sequence). The CDR3 spans 13 residues. The CDR3 loop reads CAWKGGSARGQYF. Here the CDR3 DNA reads TGTGCCTGGAAGGGGGGCAGTGCCCGGGGGCAGTACTTC.

This clonotype was counted many times. V is TRBV6-5 and J is TRBJ2-7; TRBD1 is a possible D gene (5 bases). The V gene's germline CDR1 is MNHEY and CDR2 SVGAGI. V dropped 0 bases and J dropped 3 bases, with 15 bases sitting between them. The CDR3 consists of 16 residues. CDR3 in amino acids: CASSYSWPRDSYEQYF. For the CDR3, the DNA is TGTGCCAGCAGTTACTCGTGGCCCCGAGACAGCTACGAGCAGTACTTC.

About this clonotype itself: Being one base from a much bigger clone, this may be a read error. The V gene is TRBV7-9, the J gene TRBJ2-1; a possible D gene is TRBD2 (5 bases). The germline gives CDR1 SEHNR, CDR2 FQNEAQ (reference sequence). The CDR3 runs to 17 residues. CDR3 region: CASSSTQAGIPGNEQSF. The DNA of the CDR3 is TGTGCCAGCAGCTCCACCCAGGCCGGGATTCCGGGTAATGAGCAGTCCTTC.

In its sample, this clonotype was seen a few times. The CDR3: CASSGPGLKNTGELFF. CDR3 in DNA: TGTGCCAGCAGTGGGCCGGGACTAAAGAACACCGGGGAGCTGTTTTTT. The chain carries TRBV9 and TRBJ2-2; 7 bases map to TRBD2. The CDR3 is 16 residues long. Per the germline V gene, CDR1 is SGDLS and CDR2 is YYNGEE. V was pared by 5 bases and J by 1 base, with 8 bases of the junction left unmatched.

CDR3 residues: CASNSYRGPYEQYF. The CDR3 nucleotides read TGTGCCAGCAACTCCTACAGGGGGCCCTACGAGCAGTACTTC. This sequence joins TRBV2 and TRBJ2-7, with 9 bases that match TRBD1. CDR3 length: 14 amino acids. V shed 7 bases and J 2 bases; nucleotides not matched to a gene: 6. CDR1 is SNHLY and CDR2 is FYNNEI in the germline V gene.